This is a list of T cell receptor beta chains from one sample in a study of blood T cell repertoires in COVID-19. Some clones are missing from TCRdb's copy, which holds only in-frame ones; the method was immunoSEQ multiplex PCR. The data hold 70,000 to 95,000 clones, with around four fifths observed a single time. Sequenced input: peripheral blood. Every receptor here comes from a human donor in a cohort sampled during active COVID-19. CDR3s include the opening cysteine and the closing phenylalanine or tryptophan. Fields, in order: V gene, J gene, D gene, clone size, CDR3 protein, CDR3 DNA. A D gene is named only where the DNA matches it firmly. Clone size appears in some rows only: once, few, many, or a class for an expanded clone.

TRBV5-4	TRBJ1-4	TRBD1	.	CASSPRTGIKLFF	TGTGCCAGCAGCCCACGGACAGGAATAAAACTGTTTTTT
TRBV9	TRBJ1-2	TRBD1	.	CASSRGTGASYGYTF	TGTGCCAGCAGCAGAGGGACAGGGGCGAGTTATGGCTACACCTTC
TRBV19	TRBJ1-1	.	.	CASSISQRGNGNTEAFF	TGTGCCAGTAGTATTTCCCAGAGGGGGAATGGGAACACTGAAGCTTTCTTT
TRBV6-5	TRBJ2-7	TRBD1	many	CASRGDSSYEQYF	TGTGCCAGCAGAGGGGACAGTTCCTACGAGCAGTACTTC
TRBV9	TRBJ1-1	TRBD1	.	CASSVVPGGEAFF	TGTGCCAGCAGCGTAGTCCCAGGGGGCGAAGCTTTCTTT
TRBV3-1/TRBV3-2	TRBJ2-5	TRBD1	.	CASSPNSGGRSETQYF	TGTGCCAGCAGCCCTAACTCAGGGGGAAGATCGGAGACCCAGTACTTC
TRBV10-3	TRBJ1-2	TRBD1	.	CAISGTLTGGGNGYTF	TGTGCCATCAGTGGGACCCTGACAGGGGGTGGCAATGGCTACACCTTC
TRBV3-1/TRBV3-2	TRBJ2-1	.	.	CASSLAQGYGDNEQFF	TGTGCCAGCAGCCTAGCCCAGGGGTACGGTGACAATGAGCAGTTCTTC
TRBV28	TRBJ2-1	.	.	CASSQPGRNEQFF	TGTGCCAGCAGCCAACCAGGAAGAAATGAGCAGTTCTTC
TRBV29-1	TRBJ1-2	.	.	CSAREVDGYTF	TGCAGCGCCCGAGAGGTCGATGGCTACACCTTC
TRBV28	TRBJ1-1	.	.	CASSLQWTEAFF	TGTGCCAGCAGTTTACAGTGGACTGAAGCTTTCTTT
TRBV3-1/TRBV3-2	TRBJ2-1	.	.	CASSLAPQVYNEQFF	TGTGCCAGCAGCCTCGCCCCACAGGTTTACAATGAGCAGTTCTTC
TRBV5-1	TRBJ2-5	TRBD2	once	CASSSGLAGAETQYF	TGCGCCAGCAGCTCAGGACTAGCGGGAGCGGAGACCCAGTACTTC
TRBV29-1	TRBJ2-3	.	few	CSLGKGGTDTQYF	TGCAGCCTGGGAAAGGGGGGCACAGATACGCAGTATTTT
TRBV29-1	TRBJ2-1	.	few	CSVEVQGFLRMGNEQFF	TGCAGCGTTGAAGTCCAGGGCTTTTTAAGGATGGGGAATGAGCAGTTCTTC
TRBV21-1	TRBJ2-5	.	.	CASSKRRRGGFPEQTQYF	TGTGCCAGCAGCAAACGCCGTAGGGGGGGCTTTCCCGAACAGACCCAGTACTTC
TRBV7-2	TRBJ2-4	TRBD2	.	CASSLVRPGEAGAGNIQYF	TGTGCCAGCAGCTTAGTACGGCCGGGGGAAGCGGGAGCCGGAAACATTCAGTACTTC
TRBV11-2	TRBJ2-1	TRBD2	.	CASSLWRGDNEQFF	TGTGCCAGCAGCTTATGGCGGGGGGACAATGAGCAGTTCTTC
TRBV6-5	TRBJ2-7	TRBD1	.	CASSSPGQTIYEQYF	TGTGCCAGCAGTTCCCCGGGACAGACGATTTACGAGCAGTACTTC
TRBV28	TRBJ1-3	.	few	CASSLAQGIYTPSGNTIYF	TGTGCCAGCAGTCTCGCGCAGGGGATATACACTCCCTCTGGAAACACCATATATTTT
TRBV2	TRBJ2-7	.	.	CASTRQGQGFEQYF	TGTGCCAGCACCCGGCAGGGGCAGGGTTTCGAGCAGTACTTC
TRBV7-9	TRBJ2-5	.	.	CASSLGVQETQYF	TGTGCCAGCAGCTTAGGAGTTCAAGAGACCCAGTACTTC
TRBV2	TRBJ2-1	.	.	CASSSYNEQFF	TGTGCCAGCAGCAGCTACAATGAGCAGTTCTTC
TRBV7-3	TRBJ2-7	.	.	CASSQTGSWGEQYF	TGTGCCAGCAGCCAGACAGGTTCCTGGGGCGAGCAGTACTTC
TRBV10-3	TRBJ2-1	.	.	CAISAEVEQFF	TGTGCCATCAGTGCCGAGGTTGAGCAGTTCTTC
TRBV6-5	TRBJ2-1	TRBD1	.	CASSYSGQNNEQFF	TGTGCCAGCAGTTACTCGGGACAGAACAATGAGCAGTTCTTC
TRBV11-2	TRBJ1-1	.	.	CASSLAGPTEAFF	TGTGCCAGCAGCTTGGCAGGGCCTACTGAAGCTTTCTTT
TRBV3-1/TRBV3-2	TRBJ2-3	.	.	CASSQGLGRTDTQYF	TGTGCCAGCAGCCAAGGATTGGGCCGCACAGATACGCAGTATTTT
TRBV5-1	TRBJ2-1	.	.	CASSGGSGTYNEQFF	TGCGCCAGCAGCGGGGGATCCGGGACTTACAATGAGCAGTTCTTC
TRBV3-1/TRBV3-2	TRBJ2-3	.	.	CASSQGEGDTQYF	TGTGCCAGCAGCCAAGGCGAGGGAGATACGCAGTATTTT
TRBV7-9	TRBJ2-1	TRBD2	.	CASTAAGGLGSYNEQFF	TGTGCCAGCACGGCAGCGGGGGGGCTCGGGTCCTACAATGAGCAGTTCTTC
TRBV13	TRBJ1-1	.	once	CASSLGGRASTEAFF	TGTGCCAGCAGCTTGGGAGGGAGGGCGAGCACTGAAGCTTTCTTT
TRBV7-3	TRBJ1-5	.	.	CASSPSRHGNQPQHF	TGTGCCAGCAGCCCATCCCGACACGGAAATCAGCCCCAGCATTTT
TRBV11-2	TRBJ2-5	.	.	CASSLTPEEETQYF	TGTGCCAGCAGCTTAACCCCCGAGGAAGAGACCCAGTACTTC
TRBV6-5	TRBJ2-2	TRBD1	.	CASSPRQGAGELFF	TGTGCCAGCAGTCCCCGACAGGGGGCCGGGGAGCTGTTTTTT
TRBV5-1	TRBJ1-1	.	.	CASSLSRGGRWDTEAFF	TGCGCCAGCAGCTTAAGCAGGGGAGGGAGATGGGACACTGAAGCTTTCTTT
TRBV7-9	TRBJ1-2	TRBD1	.	CASSLGTGLDGYTF	TGTGCCAGCAGCTTGGGGACAGGGTTGGATGGCTACACCTTC
TRBV5-1	TRBJ2-7	.	.	CASSYDSAYEQYF	TGCGCCAGCAGTTATGACAGCGCCTACGAGCAGTACTTC
TRBV6-2/TRBV6-3	TRBJ1-2	.	.	CASSSIGVNGYTF	TGTGCCAGCAGTTCAATAGGGGTAAATGGCTACACCTTC
TRBV15	TRBJ2-1	TRBD1	once	CATSRGGQGAGEQFF	TGTGCCACCAGCAGAGGGGGACAGGGGGCGGGTGAGCAGTTCTTC
TRBV19	TRBJ1-4	.	.	CASSLGQTTNEKLFF	TGTGCCAGTAGTCTCGGACAGACAACTAATGAAAAACTGTTTTTT
TRBV5-4	TRBJ2-7	TRBD2	few	CASSSDASGRFEQYF	TGTGCCAGCAGCTCTGACGCTAGCGGGAGGTTCGAGCAGTACTTC
TRBV3-1/TRBV3-2	TRBJ2-2	.	.	CASSLQDTGELFF	TGTGCCAGCAGCCTACAGGACACCGGGGAGCTGTTTTTT
TRBV10-3	TRBJ2-7	.	few	CAISDTYEQYF	TGTGCCATCAGTGATACCTACGAGCAGTACTTC
TRBV3-1/TRBV3-2	TRBJ2-3	.	.	CASSQLSSADTQYF	TGTGCCAGCAGCCAATTGAGCTCCGCAGATACGCAGTATTTT
TRBV3-1/TRBV3-2	TRBJ1-2	TRBD1	medium-sized	CASSQTGTGKGYGYTF	TGTGCCAGCAGCCAAACCGGGACAGGGAAGGGATATGGCTACACCTTC
TRBV6-1	TRBJ1-5	.	few	CASSEIKIGQAPNQPQHF	TGTGCCAGCAGTGAAATCAAAATTGGGCAGGCGCCTAATCAGCCCCAGCATTTT
TRBV24-1	TRBJ2-2	.	once	CATSRQSTGELFF	TGTGCCACCAGTCGCCAGTCCACCGGGGAGCTGTTTTTT
TRBV12-3/TRBV12-4	TRBJ1-6	.	.	CASRPFENSPLHF	TGTGCCAGCAGGCCTTTTGAGAATTCACCCCTCCACTTT
TRBV10-2	TRBJ1-5	.	.	CASSAARGNQPQHF	TGCGCCAGCAGTGCGGCCAGGGGCAATCAGCCCCAGCATTTT
TRBV27	TRBJ2-7	.	few	CASSLSSYEQYF	TGTGCCAGCAGCCTGAGCTCCTACGAGCAGTACTTC
TRBV24-1	TRBJ2-1	TRBD2	once	CATSEQLAKSYNEQFF	TGTGCCACCAGTGAGCAACTAGCGAAGTCCTACAATGAGCAGTTCTTC
TRBV6-1	TRBJ1-1	TRBD1	few	CASSAYGTGNTEAFF	TGTGCCAGCAGTGCCTACGGGACAGGGAACACTGAAGCTTTCTTT
TRBV30	TRBJ2-5	.	.	CAWSVVVSWYQETQYF	TGTGCCTGGAGTGTAGTAGTAAGCTGGTACCAAGAGACCCAGTACTTC
TRBV24-1	TRBJ2-5	.	.	CATSNTAGQTQYF	TGTGCCACCTCAAACACCGCGGGTCAGACCCAGTACTTC